The TCR beta chain under discussion was sequenced for a study of graft-versus-host responses after intestinal transplantation. This clone has more than one count but fewer than ten. The sample holds other DNA sequences that translate to the same CDR3. This CDR3 has 16 residues. Trimming took 0 bases from V and 1 from J; bases not matched to a gene: 1. Germline V lookup: CDR1 LGHNA, CDR2 YNFKEQ. The protocol was immunoSEQ multiplex PCR, while the TCRdb copy is restricted to in-frame clones and leaves out a portion. Of some 77,000 clones in the sample, 92% were seen once. The rearrangement joins TRBV4-2 to TRBJ2-3, with 10 nucleotides matching TRBD2. This specimen consisted of PBMCs, obtained 98 days after intestinal transplantation. This TCR derives from a human patient who received an intestinal transplant, so some T cells may come from the graft donor. CDR3 DNA: TGTGCCAGCAGCCAAGATCTAGCGGGAGGCACAGATACGCAGTATTTT. Translating it yields CASSQDLAGGTDTQYF.